This T cell receptor (beta chain) was captured in a study of regulatory T cells in long-lasting Graves disease. Study outcomes and limitations: Persistent disease samples used TRBV28, TRBJ1-2 and TRBJ2-5 preferentially. TCR diversity was lower in persistent Graves' patients (versus newly diagnosed ones). Shared public clonotypes totalled 2,500 to 3,500 in persistent patients, compared with 966 in new patients.

This clonotype has only a few counts. Its antigen remains unidentified. Time point meaning: persistent/refractory GD, antithyroid drugs over 5 years with positive TRAb. RNA from PBMCs was the source of the TCR library. This CDR3 has 15 residues. From germline, CDR1 is SGHTA and CDR2 FQGTGA. With 0 bases removed from V and 6 bases from J, the gap between germline ends came to 9 bases. CDR3-region Arm-PCR and iRepertoire HTBI primers produced the TCR beta libraries. TCRdb reprocessed the multiplex PCR reads via MiXCR and lists one record per CDR3 protein. Found here are more than 650,000 distinct CDR3 sequences, 30% of them singletons; the top ten hold 40% to 55%.

This sample comprised peripheral blood mononuclear cells (PBMCs), obtained when the disease was refractory, from a patient treated with antithyroid drugs. The V gene is TRBV7-3, the J gene TRBJ1-6, with unresolved D. The source is a female donor with Graves disease. Written as DNA, the CDR3 is TGTGCCAGCAGCTTAACGTCAGCGGTTAATTCACCCCTCCACTTT. Protein: CASSLTSAVNSPLHF.